This T cell receptor beta chain was captured in a study of molecular identifiers for immune sequencing clone quantification. A single record per CDR3 protein comes from TCRdb applying MiXCR to the PCR reads. The repertoire holds around 100,000 distinct CDR3 sequences, with roughly a third as singletons. This clonotype has at least ten counts. Naive CD8 T cells underwent sorting with the CD8+CD4-CCR7+CD45RA+ definition. This CDR3 comprises 13 residues. Germline V CDR1 and CDR2: MNHEY, SVGAGI. The V end was cut by 2 bases, the J end by 6 bases, with 9 bases between. The sample consisted of naive CD8+ T cells from blood, with Jurkat cell RNA spiked in. The subset is: FACS-sorted CD8+CD4-CCR7+CD45RA+ naive T cells. V is TRBV6-5 and J is TRBJ2-3, with D unclear. The TCR sequence derives from a human donor in good health. Some libraries in this study had Jurkat cell RNA spiked in. The CDR3: CASSYGNRDTQYF. CDR3 nucleotides: TGTGCCAGCAGTTACGGCAATCGGGATACGCAGTATTTT.